These 6 T cell receptor beta chains were sequenced from one sample in a study of blood T cell repertoires in COVID-19 (TCRdb year 2020). Receptors were amplified or captured by the immunoSEQ multiplex PCR assay. TCRdb carries this immuneACCESS record with in-frame sequences only. Its versions omit some clonotypes, under half of them owing to an unresolved V gene in the studies checked, with the rest unexplained. Across this sample there are roughly 310,000 clones, with approximately 91% seen only once. The top ten clonotypes cover about 9.9% of the sample. The specimen was PBMCs or T cells enriched from blood (not recorded which). These receptors were obtained from a woman between 40 and 50 years old who had recovered from COVID-19.

The V gene is TRBV9, the J gene TRBJ2-7, with 12 bases fitting TRBD2. The CDR3 spans 15 residues. V dropped 4 bases and J dropped 7; count of bases not matched to a gene: 9. Germline V CDR1 and CDR2: SGDLS, YYNGEE. CDR3 sequence (DNA): TGTGCCAGCAGCCCCGGAACAGGACTAGCGGGGGAGCAGTACTTC. Translated, it gives CASSPGTGLAGEQYF.

V gene TRBV5-1 combines with J gene TRBJ2-2; TRBD1 aligns across 10 bases. The CDR3 is 15 amino acids. V dropped 3 bases and J dropped 5; count of bases not matched to a gene: 4. Germline V lookup: CDR1 SGHRS, CDR2 YFSETQ. As DNA, the CDR3 is TGCGCCAGCAGCTCGGGACAGGGGTTGACCGGGGAGCTGTTTTTT. Protein sequence: CASSSGQGLTGELFF.

The V call is TRBV11-2, the J call TRBJ1-2, with D perhaps matching TRBD1 (5 bases). Trimming removed 0 bases from V and 3 bases from J, with 8 bases in between. CDR1 is SGHAT, CDR2 FQNNGV, per germline. This CDR3 comprises 14 residues. CDR3 coding DNA: TGTGCCAGCAGCTTAGACGTGACAGACTATGGCTACACCTTC. The encoded protein is CASSLDVTDYGYTF.

The chain couples TRBV30 to TRBJ1-2, with D hard to call. V was clipped by 3 bases and J by 1 base, with 12 bases between them. The germline V gene encodes CDR1 GTSNPN and CDR2 SVGIG (reference sequence). The CDR3 extends over 14 amino acids. The CDR3 DNA reads as TGTGCCTGGAGGAAACGGAGGCTTAACTATGGCTACACCTTC. Translating gives CAWRKRRLNYGYTF. Full variable domain (rest looked up from reference TRBV30 and TRBJ1-2): SQTIHQWPATLVQPVGSPLSLECTVEGTSNPNLYWYRQAAGRGLQLLFYSVGIGQISSEVPQNLSASRPQDRQFILSSKKLLLSDSGFYLCAWRKRRLNYGYTFGSGTRLTVV.

J is TRBJ2-5 and V is TRBV18; TRBD2 agrees at 9 bases. The V segment lost 5 bases and the J segment 1 base; nucleotides outside the gene matches: 5. Germline-derived CDR1 and CDR2 are KGHSH and LQKENI. The CDR3 totals 15 residues. The CDR3 DNA reads TGTGCCAGCTCAACGACTAGCGGAGGCCAAGAGACCCAGTACTTC. Its protein is CASSTTSGGQETQYF.

The V gene is TRBV5-5, the J gene TRBJ2-5; 7 bases line up with TRBD2. Germline loops: CDR1 SGHKS, CDR2 YYEKEE (reference sequence). This CDR3 contains 17 residues. The trim removed 0 bases at V and 5 bases at J, leaving 13 bases unmatched. The CDR3 region is CASSLGGGRSSWETQYF. CDR3 nucleotide sequence: TGTGCCAGCAGCTTGGGTGGCGGGAGATCCTCCTGGGAGACCCAGTACTTC.